These 28 T cell receptor beta chains were sequenced from one sample in a study of CD8 T cells in ankylosing spondylitis. TCRdb processed the 5' RACE reads anew with MiXCR; each CDR3 protein has one entry. In the table there are around 150,000 distinct CDR3 sequences, 7.3% of which are singletons. Sequencing used blood, either unsorted or a sorted T cell fraction (not recorded which). These receptors all stem from a female donor with ankylosing spondylitis or in good health (not recorded which).

This clonotype was observed many times. This chain connects TRBV12-3 or TRBV12-4 to TRBJ1-1; D not resolved. This CDR3 has 14 amino acids. V lost 7 bases and J 4 bases, leaving 16 bases between the germline ends. In nucleotides, the CDR3 is TGTGCCAGCAACCGGAGAAACGTTCTCACTGAAGCTTTCTTT. Translation: CASNRRNVLTEAFF.

Notes on this clonotype: A much larger clone sits a single nucleotide away, making a read error possible. In DNA form, the CDR3 reads TGTGTCAGCAGTGCCCTAACAGGGTCGGATCAGCCCCAGCATTTT. Translated, it gives CVSSALTGSDQPQHF. The chain recombines TRBV12-3 or TRBV12-4 with TRBJ1-5, with TRBD1 as a possible D gene (6 bases). This CDR3 has 15 amino acids.

This clonotype was detected many times. The J gene is TRBJ2-7, the V gene TRBV5-1; D ambiguous. V lost 0 bases to trimming and J lost 3 bases, with 16 bases between them. Germline lookup yields CDR1 SGHRS and CDR2 YFSETQ. The CDR3 spans 16 residues. CDR3 sequence (DNA): TGCGCCAGCAGCTTGGCCCATCCGCCACAGAGCTACGAGCAGTACTTC. Translated, it gives CASSLAHPPQSYEQYF.

This clonotype was detected ten times or more. CDR3 sequence reads: CATSGAGGNTGELFF. As DNA, the CDR3 is TGTGCCACCAGCGGAGCGGGGGGTAACACCGGGGAGCTGTTTTTT. The V and J genes are TRBV15 and TRBJ2-2; 9 bases are a match to TRBD2. Germline V gives CDR1 LNHNV, CDR2 YYDKDF (reference sequence). This CDR3 has 15 residues. Trimming at V came to 5 bases and at J to 2 bases, leaving 3 bases not matched to a gene.

The table lists this clonotype with many counts. The chain is built from TRBV12-3 or TRBV12-4 and TRBJ2-3; D not resolved. Trimming removed 3 bases from V and 6 bases from J, with 4 bases in between. CDR3 length: 11 amino acids. The CDR3 reads CASSFLDTQYF. The CDR3 DNA is TGTGCCAGCAGTTTTCTGGATACGCAGTATTTT.

There are a few counts of this clonotype. This chain joins TRBV5-1 and TRBJ2-1; 10 nucleotides line up with TRBD1. This CDR3 has 15 amino acids. The germline V gene has CDR1 SGHRS and CDR2 YFSETQ. V gave up 3 bases and J gave up 5 bases; unmatched junction bases: 5. DNA of the CDR3: TGCGCCAGCAGCTGGACAGGGGGACGAAACAATGAGCAGTTCTTC. Residues: CASSWTGGRNNEQFF.

The chain has TRBV6-1 and TRBJ1-5, with TRBD1 as a possible D gene (5 bases). CDR1 and CDR2 (germline): MNHNS, SASEGT. The CDR3 totals 13 residues. Trimming shortened V by 8 bases and J by 3 bases, and 11 bases separated the two germline ends. The CDR3 nucleotides read TGTGCCAGCGCGGGGCGGCTCAATCAGCCCCAGCATTTT. It translates to CASAGRLNQPQHF.

This clonotype showed up many times. The chain recombines TRBV7-8 with TRBJ2-7, with D uncertain. Per germline, CDR1 SGHVS and CDR2 FQNEAQ. V lost 5 bases and J lost 3, with 17 bases in between. The CDR3 contains 15 residues. The CDR3 sequence: CASSPLLRLYYEQYF. As DNA, the CDR3 is TGTGCCAGCAGCCCACTCTTGAGACTGTACTACGAGCAGTACTTC.

This clonotype was seen repeatedly, ten times or more. This chain uses TRBV5-1 with TRBJ1-4; the D is unclear. V lost 1 base, J lost 0 bases, and 10 bases lay in between. The germline gives CDR1 SGHRS, CDR2 YFSETQ. The CDR3 contains 16 residues. CDR3 nucleotides: TGCGCCAGCAGCTTGCTGAGTGTTACAACTAATGAAAAACTGTTTTTT. This gives the protein CASSLLSVTTNEKLFF.

This clonotype was observed a handful of times. V gene TRBV7-2 combines with J gene TRBJ1-5; no definite D call. The CDR3 extends over 15 amino acids. With 3 bases removed from V and 2 bases from J, the gap between germline ends came to 11 bases. Germline values: CDR1 SGHTA, CDR2 FQGNSA. The CDR3 region is CASSFLDGGNQPQHF. Written as DNA, the CDR3 is TGTGCCAGCAGCTTCCTCGATGGCGGCAATCAGCCCCAGCATTTT.

This chain joins TRBV7-2 and TRBJ2-4; 11 bases fit TRBD1. The CDR3 totals 16 residues. Trimming took 5 bases from V and 7 from J; bases not matched to a gene: 10. The germline V gene encodes CDR1 SGHTA and CDR2 FQGNSA. The CDR3 loop reads CASSQKAGTGGNIQYF. CDR3 in DNA: TGTGCCAGCAGCCAGAAGGCGGGGACAGGGGGGAACATTCAGTACTTC.

The sample holds many counts of this clonotype. The V call is TRBV5-1, the J call TRBJ1-5, with D tentatively TRBD1 (5 bases). This CDR3 has 15 amino acids. The germline gives CDR1 SGHRS, CDR2 YFSETQ. Trimming removed 0 bases at V and 3 bases at J, with 10 bases between. CDR3 in amino acids: CASSLEGFANQPQHF. CDR3 bases: TGCGCCAGCAGCTTGGAGGGGTTTGCCAATCAGCCCCAGCATTTT.

This clonotype was observed at least ten times. The chain uses TRBV7-2 and TRBJ2-7; 9 bases line up with TRBD1. The CDR3 covers 15 residues. Trimming removed 5 bases from V and 5 bases from J; junction bases left unmatched: 10. The germline CDR1 and CDR2 sequences are SGHTA and FQGNSA. The CDR3 region is CASSLGTGKVDEQYF. DNA for the CDR3: TGTGCCAGCAGCCTTGGGACAGGGAAGGTTGACGAGCAGTACTTC.

This clonotype was found many times. The chain uses TRBV6-2 or TRBV6-3 and TRBJ2-2, with TRBD2 matching 9 bases. Germline CDR1 reads MNHEY; CDR2 reads SVGEGT. V gave up 4 bases and J gave up 6 bases; unmatched junction bases: 6. There are 15 residues in the CDR3. The chain's CDR3 is CASSLGLALSGELFF. In DNA form, the CDR3 reads TGTGCCAGCAGTTTGGGACTAGCTTTGTCCGGGGAGCTGTTTTTT.

This clonotype was counted at least ten times. The chain employs TRBV5-1 and TRBJ2-3; D gene uncertain. Trimming left V 4 bases short and J 4 bases short, with 16 bases between. Germline lookup yields CDR1 SGHRS and CDR2 YFSETQ. The CDR3 loop spans 15 amino acids. The CDR3 sequence: CASSGRRRPADTQYF. Written as DNA, the CDR3 is TGCGCCAGCAGCGGACGTAGACGACCGGCAGATACGCAGTATTTT. The variable domain in full, completed from reference TRBV5-1 and TRBJ2-3, reads KAGVTQTPRYLIKTRGQQVTLSCSPISGHRSVSWYQQTPGQGLQFLFEYFSETQRNKGNFPGRFSGRQFSNSRSEMNVSTLELGDSALYLCASSGRRRPADTQYFGPGTRLTVL.

In this sample, this clonotype turned up many times. The gene calls are TRBV5-4 and TRBJ1-3; a weak D match, TRBD1 (6 bases). The CDR3 has 16 residues. Germline V CDR1 and CDR2: SGHNT, YYREEE (reference sequence). Trimming took 4 bases from V and 2 from J, leaving 16 bases between them. The CDR3 DNA reads TGTGCCAGCAGCCGACAGGCAGAATTTACTGGAAACACCATATATTTT. This translates into CASSRQAEFTGNTIYF.

This clonotype came up many times. The V call is TRBV20-1, the J call TRBJ1-5; 10 positions match TRBD1. This CDR3 spans 14 amino acids. The germline gives CDR1 DFQATT, CDR2 SNEGSKA (reference sequence). With 6 bases clipped from V and 3 bases from J, the junction kept 5 bases outside the gene matches. CDR3 residues: CSAGTGVINQPQHF. In DNA, the CDR3 is TGCAGTGCCGGGACAGGGGTGATCAATCAGCCCCAGCATTTT.

This clonotype was detected only a few times. The V call is TRBV7-2, the J call TRBJ2-2; weak D call: TRBD1 (6 bases). The CDR3 has 14 amino acids. In germline, CDR1 is SGHTA, CDR2 FQGNSA. V lost 4 bases and J 6 bases, leaving 12 bases between the germline ends. The DNA for the CDR3 is TGTGCCAGCAGCTCCTACAGGGCGGCCGGGGAGCTGTTTTTT. This translates into CASSSYRAAGELFF.

This clonotype showed up many times. The chain employs TRBV11-2 and TRBJ1-1; D uncertain. Germline values: CDR1 SGHAT, CDR2 FQNNGV. The CDR3 consists of 12 residues. V lost 3 bases and J 4 bases, leaving 6 bases between the germline ends. The CDR3 region has the DNA TGTGCCAGCAGCTTCGACCGCACTGAAGCTTTCTTT. It translates to CASSFDRTEAFF.

This clonotype was found many times. The V call is TRBV12-3 or TRBV12-4, the J call TRBJ1-3; perhaps TRBD1 as D (6 bases). The CDR3 is 15 amino acids. Deletions cut 7 bases from V and 0 bases from J, with 13 bases between. The CDR3 is CASTSTGYSGNTIYF. CDR3 DNA sequence: TGTGCCAGCACCTCGACAGGCTACTCTGGAAACACCATATATTTT.

This clonotype came up many times. This chain uses TRBV20-1 with TRBJ2-7; TRBD1 aligns across 9 bases. The CDR3 length is 12 residues. The junction had 6 bases not matched to a gene; V was cut back by 5 bases and J by 7 bases. Looked up from germline, CDR1 is DFQATT and CDR2 is SNEGSKA (reference sequence). CDR3 sequence reads: CSASGTGSEQYF. The CDR3 nucleotides read TGCAGTGCTTCCGGGACAGGGAGTGAGCAGTACTTC.

This clonotype appeared many times. The chain carries TRBV10-3 and TRBJ2-5; D is uncertain. The ends were cut back, 2 bases at V and 5 bases at J, with 9 bases in the middle. This CDR3 is built from 13 residues. Germline V gene data show CDR1 as ENHRY and CDR2 as SYGVKD. DNA of the CDR3: TGTGCCATCAGTGAGGCACCCGAGGAGACCCAGTACTTC. Its protein is CAISEAPEETQYF.

This clonotype was seen many times. This chain connects TRBV3-1 to TRBJ1-4; TRBD1 might be the D (5 bases). From germline, CDR1 is LGHDT and CDR2 YNNKEL (reference sequence). Trimming took 0 bases from V and 8 from J, leaving 16 bases between them. The CDR3 consists of 16 residues. CDR3 residues: CASSQDWGVAEEKLFF. CDR3 bases: TGTGCCAGCAGCCAAGATTGGGGGGTCGCGGAAGAAAAACTGTTTTTT.

This clonotype turned up a few times. V usage is TRBV5-2 and J usage is TRBJ1-5; the table's D call, TRBD1, was not checked against the DNA. TRBV5-2 is flagged as a pseudogene. The length of the CDR3 is 14 residues. For the CDR3, the DNA is TGTGCCATGGGCGCCGGGGACATCGGCCAGCCCCAGCATTTT. Protein sequence: CAMGAGDIGQPQHF.

This clonotype was found many times. The chain recombines TRBV20-1 with TRBJ2-7; 7 bases are a match to TRBD1. The CDR3 sequence is 15 residues long. The V and J ends lost 3 bases and 2 bases, in that order; junction bases with no gene match: 10. Germline V gene sequence: CDR1 DFQATT, CDR2 SNEGSKA (reference sequence). CDR3 coding DNA: TGCAGTGCTAGGGCCCTGACAGGGAGCCCCTACGAGCAGTACTTC. It translates to CSARALTGSPYEQYF.

This clonotype was detected many times. In DNA form, the CDR3 reads TGTGCCACCAGCAGGGACTTCCTGACAGCAACCTATGGCTACACCTTC. This gives the protein CATSRDFLTATYGYTF. The chain links TRBV15 to TRBJ1-2; D may be TRBD1 (5 bases). The CDR3 is 16 amino acids. The V end lost 3 bases, the J end lost 4 bases, and 18 bases lay between the germline ends. The germline CDR1 and CDR2 sequences are LNHNV and YYDKDF (reference sequence).

This clonotype was found a few times. The chain has TRBV3-1 and TRBJ2-1; maybe TRBD2 (5 bases). Germline assignment: CDR1 LGHDT and CDR2 YNNKEL (reference sequence). V was pared by 4 bases and J by 2 bases, with 18 bases between. The CDR3 length is 17 residues. The CDR3: CASSPQDGSATYNEQFF. CDR3 DNA sequence: TGTGCCAGCAGCCCCCAGGATGGTAGCGCGACCTACAATGAGCAGTTCTTC.

This clonotype was seen more than once but under ten times. The V and J genes are TRBV28 and TRBJ1-1, with D perhaps matching TRBD1 (5 bases). Trimming shortened V by 8 bases and J by 6 bases, and 22 bases separated the two germline ends. There are 15 residues in the CDR3. Per germline, CDR1 MDHEN and CDR2 SYDVKM. In nucleotides, the CDR3 is TGTGCCAGCTGGGGTGGAGGGGCGTGGGATTCTGAAGCTTTCTTT. Translating it yields CASWGGGAWDSEAFF.